This T cell receptor (beta chain) was sequenced in a study of blood T cells in healthy people across ages. The second PCR ran roughly 7 to 12 cycles with a sample-barcoded 5' primer and J-beta primers. TCRdb recomputed calls from the 5' RACE reads with MiXCR, one row per CDR3 protein. The data hold 2 million or so distinct CDR3 sequences, with roughly 52% observed a single time. V dropped 1 base and J dropped 3 bases, with 16 bases sitting between them. Germline V gene sequence: CDR1 SGHDN, CDR2 FVKESK. The CDR3 sequence is 17 residues long. This clonotype was seen only a few times. Sequencing was done on a sample of blood. The rearrangement joins TRBV14 to TRBJ2-1; D is perhaps TRBD2 (6 bases). The clonotype comes from a woman in her forties in good health. In nucleotides, the CDR3 is TGTGCCAGCAGCCAAGGAATGGGCGGGACGAACTACAATGAGCAGTTCTTC. Protein: CASSQGMGGTNYNEQFF. The entire variable domain, with the rest obtained from reference TRBV14 and TRBJ2-1, is as follows: EAGVTQFPSHSVIEKGQTVTLRCDPISGHDNLYWYRRVMGKEIKFLLHFVKESKQDESGMPNNRFLAERTGGTYSTLKVQPAELEDSGVYFCASSQGMGGTNYNEQFFGPGTRLTVL.